The 32 T cell receptor beta chains presented below share a single source sample, sequenced in a study of cytomegalovirus exposure and HLA in healthy donors. This PCR relied on a set of 60 Vbeta primers and 13 Jbeta primers. Clones were sequenced by immunoSEQ multiplex PCR, and TCRdb holds only the in-frame ones, with some missing. The sample records 60,000 to 100,000 clones, over 70% being singletons. The sample comprised PBMCs. All receptors come from a man aged 40-49 years in good health and CMV-seronegative.

This clone was seen a handful of times. This chain joins TRBV6-6 and TRBJ1-1; D perhaps matches TRBD1 (6 bases). With 2 bases removed from V and 8 bases from J, the gap between germline ends came to 9 bases. The length of the CDR3 is 12 residues. CDR1 and CDR2 from the germline V gene are MNHNY and SVGAGI (reference sequence). The CDR3 DNA reads as TGTGCCAGCAGTTACCACGGGACAGAAGCTTTCTTT. Translating it yields CASSYHGTEAFF.

This clone was seen once. This chain joins TRBV19 and TRBJ1-6, with 7 bases matching TRBD1. The CDR3 runs to 17 residues. Germline-derived CDR1 and CDR2 are LNHDA and SQIVND (reference sequence). With V trimmed by 4 bases and J by 7 bases, 13 bases remained unmatched. DNA of the CDR3: TGTGCCAGTAGTACCCTACCGGGACAGCTTAAAAATTCACCCCTCCACTTT. Encoded protein: CASSTLPGQLKNSPLHF.

The genes are TRBV6-5 and TRBJ2-7; D might be TRBD1 (6 bases). The CDR3 loop spans 15 amino acids. The V and J ends lost 0 bases and 6 bases respectively, with 15 bases between them. The germline V gene encodes CDR1 MNHEY and CDR2 SVGAGI. The CDR3 here is CASSYSRTGSLEQYF. The CDR3 DNA is TGTGCCAGCAGTTACTCAAGAACAGGGTCTCTCGAGCAGTACTTC.

This clone was detected once. CDR3 region: CASTPLEGADTEAFF. The CDR3 DNA is TGTGCCAGCACCCCCCTGGAAGGAGCTGACACTGAAGCTTTCTTT. J is TRBJ1-1 and V is TRBV2; D not certain. The V end lost 7 bases, the J end lost 3 bases, and 18 bases lay between the germline ends. The CDR3 sequence is 15 residues long. Germline CDR1 SNHLY, CDR2 FYNNEI.

Judged by abundance, this clone is medium-sized. V is TRBV14 and J is TRBJ1-2; D uncertain. CDR1 is SGHDN, CDR2 FVKESK, per germline. The CDR3 has 13 amino acids. V lost 2 bases and J 2 bases, leaving 6 bases between the germline ends. CDR3 amino acids: CASSQYRNYGYTF. Here the CDR3 DNA reads TGTGCCAGCAGCCAATACAGAAACTATGGCTACACCTTC. Supplemented by reference TRBV14 and TRBJ1-2, the full variable domain reads EAGVTQFPSHSVIEKGQTVTLRCDPISGHDNLYWYRRVMGKEIKFLLHFVKESKQDESGMPNNRFLAERTGGTYSTLKVQPAELEDSGVYFCASSQYRNYGYTFGSGTRLTVV.

With regard to this clone: One end of the junction fails to match germline, which may point to a read error. The rearrangement uses TRBV28 and TRBJ1-2; 9 bases agree with TRBD1. In germline, CDR1 is MDHEN, CDR2 SYDVKM. The CDR3 totals 14 residues. The CDR3 bases are TGTGCCAGCGGACCTGCGCCGGGACAGGGCACCAACCGATTC. This encodes CASGPAPGQGTNRF.

V and J are TRBV29-1 and TRBJ2-2; no definite D call. CDR1 is SQVTM and CDR2 is ANQGSEA in the germline V gene. The CDR3 consists of 14 residues. Trimming stripped 4 bases from V and 0 bases from J, with 9 bases between. The CDR3 sequence: CSVASAANTGELFF. The CDR3, as DNA: TGCAGCGTTGCCAGCGCGGCGAACACCGGGGAGCTGTTTTTT.

V and J are TRBV19 and TRBJ1-5, with D possibly TRBD1 on 5 matching bases. Between the trimmed V and J ends, which lost 5 bases and 7 bases, there was a span of 12 bases. Germline V gene lookup returns CDR1 LNHDA and CDR2 SQIVND (reference sequence). This CDR3 has 13 amino acids. In DNA, the CDR3 is TGTGCCAGTAGTGGGGGGGGGTTACAGCCCCAGCATTTT. Its protein is CASSGGGLQPQHF.

V gene TRBV28 combines with J gene TRBJ1-5; 7 nucleotides align to TRBD1. The CDR3 is 13 amino acids. Germline V gene sequence: CDR1 MDHEN, CDR2 SYDVKM. J lost 7 bases, V lost 6 bases, and 6 bases had no gene match. CDR3 nucleotides: TGTGCCAGCAGGGCGACAGGGTACCAGCCCCAGCATTTT. It encodes CASRATGYQPQHF.

The chain joins TRBV25-1 to TRBJ1-5, with D possibly matching TRBD1 (5 bases). Per the germline V gene, CDR1 is MGHDK and CDR2 is SYGVNS. The CDR3 has 15 residues. Trimming shortened V by 3 bases and J by 0 bases, and 9 bases separated the two germline ends. CDR3 sequence: CASSEGRYSNQPQHF. The CDR3 region has the DNA TGTGCCAGCAGTGAGGGGCGGTATAGCAATCAGCCCCAGCATTTT.

The rearrangement uses TRBV4-1 and TRBJ1-4; TRBD1 matches 8 bases. Germline V gene sequence: CDR1 MGHRA, CDR2 YSYEKL. The CDR3 is 15 residues long. V was clipped by 5 bases and J by 7 bases; unmatched bases: 9. CDR3 in amino acids: CASSGDRGGVEKLFF. The CDR3 DNA follows: TGCGCCAGCAGCGGCGACAGGGGAGGAGTTGAAAAACTGTTTTTT.

The V gene is TRBV5-8, the J gene TRBJ1-5; D is unclear. The CDR3 contains 15 residues. Per germline, CDR1 SGHTS and CDR2 YDEGEE. The V end was cut by 4 bases, the J end by 3 bases, with 14 bases between. The CDR3 loop reads CASSPPTGINQPQHF. In nucleotides, the CDR3 is TGTGCCAGCAGCCCCCCGACGGGGATCAATCAGCCCCAGCATTTT. Drawing the rest from reference TRBV5-8 and TRBJ1-5, the complete variable domain is EAGVTQSPTHLIKTRGQQATLRCSPISGHTSVYWYQQALGLGLQFLLWYDEGEERNRGNFPPRFSGRQFPNYSSELNVNALELEDSALYLCASSPPTGINQPQHFGDGTRLSIL.

This clone appeared a few times. The chain joins TRBV10-2 to TRBJ1-4; possible D gene TRBD1, 6 bases. From germline, CDR1 is WSHSY and CDR2 SAAADI. Trimming pared 7 bases from V and 5 bases from J, leaving 14 bases between. CDR3 length: 14 amino acids. This chain's CDR3 is CASTNGQSNEKLFF. The CDR3 DNA reads TGCGCCAGCACCAACGGACAGAGCAATGAAAAACTGTTTTTT.

This sequence joins TRBV4-2 and TRBJ2-3; D perhaps matches TRBD2 (7 bases). Per germline, CDR1 LGHNA and CDR2 YNFKEQ. Trimming removed 0 bases from V and 2 bases from J, with 18 bases in between. This CDR3 is 18 amino acids long. In DNA, the CDR3 is TGTGCCAGCAGCCAAGAGCCCGGGGGGCGGGAGTTCACAGATACGCAGTATTTT. Its protein is CASSQEPGGREFTDTQYF.

The chain is built from TRBV5-8 and TRBJ2-7; TRBD1 matches 9 bases. Germline lookup yields CDR1 SGHTS and CDR2 YDEGEE. The V and J ends lost 5 bases and 9 bases, in that order; junction bases with no gene match: 6. The CDR3 runs to 12 residues. The CDR3 sequence is CASRSTGGWQYF. CDR3 DNA sequence: TGTGCCAGCAGGTCAACAGGGGGCTGGCAGTACTTC.

This rearrangement joins TRBV2 to TRBJ1-6; 10 nucleotides match TRBD1. Germline CDR1 SNHLY, CDR2 FYNNEI. This CDR3 contains 15 residues. The J segment lost 10 bases and the V segment lost 6 bases, leaving 9 bases of the junction unmatched. CDR3 nucleotides: TGTGCCAGCAGAATCCGGGACAGGGGTGAGTCACCCCTCCACTTT. This encodes CASRIRDRGESPLHF.

Points on this clone: Compared with germline, one end of the junction differs, possibly owing to a read error. The rearrangement joins TRBV19 to TRBJ2-4, with TRBD1 matching 9 bases. CDR1 and CDR2 from the germline V gene are LNHDA and SQIVND (reference sequence). The CDR3 length is 17 residues. The CDR3 nucleotides read TGTGCCAGTAGTATAGATCTTGCTGGGACAGGGAAAAACAGTCAGTACTTC. It translates to CASSIDLAGTGKNSQYF.

The V call is TRBV12-2, the J call TRBJ2-1; TRBD2 reflects the table's D call only, with no check against the DNA. TRBV12-2 represents a pseudogene. The CDR3 extends over 15 amino acids. The CDR3 bases are TGTGCAAGTCGCTTATCCCCGCGGGAGCACAATGAGCAGTTCTTC. It encodes CASRLSPREHNEQFF.

The V gene is TRBV28, the J gene TRBJ1-5; weak D call: TRBD1 (5 bases). Germline V gene data show CDR1 as MDHEN and CDR2 as SYDVKM. The germline V and J ends were trimmed by 2 bases and 3 bases, with 11 bases remaining between them. The CDR3 is 15 amino acids. The CDR3 sequence: CASSLGGKVNQPQHF. The CDR3 DNA follows: TGTGCCAGCAGTTTAGGGGGGAAGGTCAATCAGCCCCAGCATTTT.

This chain links TRBV21-1 with TRBJ2-3; TRBD1, the table's D call, was not compared with the DNA. TRBV21-1 is flagged as a pseudogene. CDR3 length: 17 residues. CDR3: CASSDMTGEGTTDTQYF. DNA of the CDR3: TGTGCCAGCAGCGACATGACAGGGGAAGGGACCACAGATACGCAGTATTTT.

Remarks on this clone: At one of its ends the junction is not consistent with the germline gene, which may arise from a read error. Other nucleotide sequences from this sample produce the same CDR3. Here the CDR3 DNA reads TGCGCCAGCAGCTTAGAGGACAGGGGCACGGGGGAGCAGTATTTC. Translation gives CASSLEDRGTGEQYF. This chain links TRBV4-1 with TRBJ2-7; the match to TRBD1 covers 9 bases. The CDR3 totals 15 residues. Looked up from germline, CDR1 is MGHRA and CDR2 is YSYEKL.

This clone was recorded a few times. The V and J genes are TRBV6-5 and TRBJ1-3; the D gene is possibly TRBD1 (6 bases). V shed 7 bases and J shed 0 bases, with 13 bases lying between them. Germline values: CDR1 MNHEY, CDR2 SVGAGI. The CDR3 runs to 15 residues. The CDR3 region is CASNEDSFSGNTIYF. CDR3 nucleotides: TGTGCCAGCAATGAGGACAGCTTCTCTGGAAACACCATATATTTT.

The J gene is TRBJ2-2, the V gene TRBV18; 8 nucleotides match TRBD2. The trim removed 4 bases at V and 4 bases at J, leaving 11 bases unmatched. Germline CDR1 KGHSH, CDR2 LQKENI. The CDR3 covers 17 residues. The CDR3 DNA follows: TGTGCCAGCTCACTGGGACGCAGCGGGAGTCCCACCGGGGAGCTGTTTTTT. This codes for CASSLGRSGSPTGELFF.

This clone occurred a few times. A read error may account for a junction end that differs from germline. The chain carries TRBV27 and TRBJ2-7, with 8 positions matching TRBD1. The CDR3 runs 14 residues. Germline V gene lookup returns CDR1 MNHEY and CDR2 SMNVEV (reference sequence). CDR3: CATSTGTGAYEQYF. In DNA, the CDR3 is TGTGCCACCAGTACCGGGACAGGAGCCTACGAGCAGTACTTC.

The chain uses TRBV19 and TRBJ2-3; D is possibly TRBD1 (6 bases). Germline loops: CDR1 LNHDA, CDR2 SQIVND (reference sequence). CDR3 size: 16 residues. Between the trimmed V and J ends, which lost 1 base and 2 bases, there was a span of 13 bases. CDR3 DNA: TGTGCCAGTAGTATAGCCGAGGGGACACTCACAGATACGCAGTATTTT. Translating gives CASSIAEGTLTDTQYF.

The chain uses TRBV28 and TRBJ2-7, with TRBD2 matching 11 bases. CDR1 and CDR2 (germline): MDHEN, SYDVKM. The CDR3 is 15 residues long. V shed 4 bases and J 4 bases; nucleotides not matched to a gene: 6. The CDR3 region has the DNA TGTGCCAGCAGTTCCGGGGCTAGCGGGGGGTACGAGCAGTACTTC. It codes for CASSSGASGGYEQYF.

The chain couples TRBV4-1 to TRBJ2-6; maybe TRBD1 (5 bases). The V gene's germline CDR1 is MGHRA and CDR2 YSYEKL. V gave up 4 bases and J gave up 0 bases, with 19 bases separating them. This CDR3 contains 19 residues. CDR3 loop: CASSLPQSGFTSGANVLTF. In DNA form, the CDR3 reads TGCGCCAGCAGCCTCCCTCAGTCAGGGTTTACCTCTGGGGCCAACGTCCTGACTTTC.

The V gene is TRBV5-1, the J gene TRBJ2-3, with TRBD2 matching over 11 bases. The J segment lost 4 bases and the V segment lost 0 bases, leaving 4 bases of the junction unmatched. This CDR3 has 16 residues. CDR1 SGHRS and CDR2 YFSETQ come from the germline V gene. CDR3: CASSLVAGGFPDTQYF. The CDR3 nucleotides read TGCGCCAGCAGCTTGGTAGCGGGAGGGTTTCCAGATACGCAGTATTTT.

In regard to this clone: The junction does not match germline at one end; this may be a read error. The rearrangement uses TRBV7-7 and TRBJ2-3; 11 nucleotides agree with TRBD2. The germline V gene encodes CDR1 SSHAT and CDR2 FNYEAQ (reference sequence). CDR3 length: 16 residues. This chain's CDR3 is CASSIGTSGPGDTQYF. CDR3 nucleotide sequence: TGTGCTAGCAGCATCGGGACTAGCGGACCTGGAGATACGCAGTATTTT.

The chain carries TRBV6-5 and TRBJ2-7; 7 nucleotides agree with TRBD2. The germline gives CDR1 MNHEY, CDR2 SVGAGI. This CDR3 region has 14 residues. V trimming: 2 bases; J trimming: 4 bases; junction bases outside the gene matches: 5. This chain's CDR3 is CASSYGGDQYEQYF. CDR3 DNA: TGTGCCAGCAGTTACGGGGGGGACCAATACGAGCAGTACTTC.

The gene calls are TRBV11-2 and TRBJ2-1; maybe TRBD2 (7 bases). From germline, CDR1 is SGHAT and CDR2 FQNNGV. The V end was cut by 6 bases, the J end by 5 bases, with 14 bases between. CDR3 length equals 14 residues. CDR3 sequence: CASRGGAVHNEQFF. Written as DNA, the CDR3 is TGTGCCAGCAGGGGGGGGGCGGTTCACAATGAGCAGTTCTTC.

The chain carries TRBV28 and TRBJ2-7; the match to TRBD2 covers 9 bases. In germline, CDR1 is MDHEN, CDR2 SYDVKM. This CDR3 is built from 14 residues. Trimming at V came to 6 bases and at J to 5 bases, leaving 8 bases not matched to a gene. The CDR3 bases are TGTGCCAGCAGGATTAGCGGGAGCGTCCACGAGCAGTACTTC. It is translated as CASRISGSVHEQYF. Using reference TRBV28 and TRBJ2-7 for the parts outside the CDR3, the full variable domain is DVKVTQSSRYLVKRTGEKVFLECVQDMDHENMFWYRQDPGLGLRLIYFSYDVKMKEKGDIPEGYSVSREKKERFSLILESASTNQTSMYLCASRISGSVHEQYFGPGTRLTVT.